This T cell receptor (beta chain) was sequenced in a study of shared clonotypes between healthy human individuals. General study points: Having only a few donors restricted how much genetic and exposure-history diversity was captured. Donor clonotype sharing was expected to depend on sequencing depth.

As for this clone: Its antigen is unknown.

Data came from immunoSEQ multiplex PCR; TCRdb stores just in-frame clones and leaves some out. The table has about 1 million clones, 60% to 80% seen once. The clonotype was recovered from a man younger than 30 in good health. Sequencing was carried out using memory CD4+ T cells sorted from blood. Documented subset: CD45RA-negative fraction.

The CDR3 DNA is TGCGCCAGCAGCTTTCAGGGAAACTCTGGGGCCAACGTCCTGACTTTC. Translating gives CASSFQGNSGANVLTF. The chain carries TRBV5-1 and TRBJ2-6; TRBD1 is a possible D gene (5 bases). The CDR3 spans 16 residues. Germline V gene sequence: CDR1 SGHRS, CDR2 YFSETQ. Trimming took 2 bases from V and 0 from J, leaving 9 bases between them.